Listed below are T cell receptor beta chains from one sample, sequenced in a study of CD8+CD57+ T cells in acquired aplastic anemia. MiXCR, run by TCRdb on the reads, gives a single entry per CDR3 protein. The table has about 54,000 distinct CDR3 sequences, approximately 50% seen once. The sample comprised sorted CD4+, CD8+, or CD8+CD57+ T cells (not recorded which) from PBMCs. The source of these receptors is a human donor with aplastic anemia. Both conserved end residues are part of each CDR3. The order of the fields is clone size, D gene, J gene, V gene, CDR3 protein, CDR3 DNA. D genes are given only for firm matches. Rows may omit the clone size; those that give it use once, few, many or a size class.

medium-sized	-	TRBJ2-1	TRBV24-1	CATSDPDSDDEQFF	TGTGCCACCAGTGATCCGGACTCGGACGATGAGCAGTTCTTC
-	TRBD1	TRBJ1-1	TRBV10-3	CAITEDRVTEAFF	TGTGCCATCACCGAGGACAGGGTCACTGAAGCTTTCTTT
-	TRBD1	TRBJ1-2	TRBV24-1	CASSRTGFYGYTF	TGTGCCAGCAGTCGGACAGGGTTCTATGGCTACACCTTC
many	-	TRBJ2-5	TRBV27	CASSLSVVETQYF	TGTGCCAGCAGTTTATCAGTCGTAGAGACCCAGTACTTC
-	-	TRBJ2-2	TRBV2	CASSVFWELFF	TGTGCCAGCAGTGTATTTTGGGAGCTGTTTTTT
few	-	TRBJ1-5	TRBV29-1	CSVEVGTRQPQHF	TGCAGCGTTGAAGTAGGAACGCGGCAGCCCCAGCATTTT
-	TRBD2	TRBJ2-3	TRBV20-1	CSARAGTSVTDTQYF	TGCAGTGCTAGAGCCGGGACTAGCGTTACAGATACGCAGTATTTT
-	TRBD2	TRBJ2-7	TRBV3-1	CASSQERLAGNYEQYF	TGTGCCAGCAGCCAAGAGCGGCTAGCGGGGAACTACGAGCAGTACTTC
many	-	TRBJ1-1	TRBV9	CASSVPKQGGNTEAFF	TGTGCCAGCAGCGTACCAAAACAGGGAGGGAACACTGAAGCTTTCTTT
-	-	TRBJ1-2	TRBV4-3	CVSSQAPGQEHYGYTF	TGCGTCAGCAGCCAAGCACCAGGGCAGGAGCACTATGGCTACACCTTC
many	-	TRBJ2-7	TRBV6-1	CASSLGEGETYEQYF	TGTGCCAGCAGTCTAGGAGAGGGCGAGACCTACGAGCAGTACTTC
-	-	TRBJ2-4	TRBV2	CASSDGLAKNIQYF	TGTGCCAGCAGTGATGGACTAGCCAAAAACATTCAGTACTTC
few	-	TRBJ2-5	TRBV7-3	CASSLGGLETQYF	TGTGCCAGCAGCTTGGGGGGCCTAGAGACCCAGTACTTC
-	-	TRBJ2-1	TRBV6-1	CASSASGVEQFF	TGCGCCAGCAGCGCTTCCGGGGTTGAGCAGTTCTTC
medium-sized	-	TRBJ2-1	TRBV7-6	CASSPPGALQQFF	TGTGCCAGCAGCCCGCCGGGCGCATTGCAGCAGTTCTTC
-	-	TRBJ1-2	TRBV2	CASRAGGGYTF	TGTGCCAGCAGGGCAGGTGGAGGCTACACCTTC
many	TRBD1	TRBJ1-5	TRBV2	CASSEGTGLNQPQHF	TGTGCCAGCAGTGAGGGGACAGGGTTAAATCAGCCCCAGCATTTT
few	-	TRBJ1-2	TRBV10-3	CAISEARSNYGYTF	TGTGCCATCAGTGAAGCCAGGTCTAACTATGGCTACACCTTC
few	-	TRBJ1-2	TRBV6-1	CASSEAARFLYGYTF	TGTGCCAGCAGTGAAGCGGCCAGGTTTCTCTATGGCTACACCTTC
many	-	TRBJ2-7	TRBV5-1	CASSLEGPLPQYF	TGCGCCAGCAGCCTCGAGGGCCCCTTGCCGCAGTACTTC
many	-	TRBJ1-2	TRBV20-1	CSARERDLDNYGYTF	TGCAGTGCTAGAGAGAGGGACTTAGATAACTATGGCTACACCTTC
many	-	TRBJ1-2	TRBV4-1	CASSQKLNYGYTF	TGCGCCAGCAGCCAAAAGCTAAACTATGGCTACACCTTC
few	TRBD1	TRBJ1-5	TRBV29-1	CSVGTGENSNQPQHF	TGCAGCGTTGGGACAGGGGAGAATAGCAATCAGCCCCAGCATTTT
-	TRBD2	TRBJ2-2	TRBV7-8	CASQAGSSTGELFF	TGTGCCAGCCAAGCGGGATCTAGCACCGGGGAGCTGTTTTTT
medium-sized	-	TRBJ2-1	TRBV25-1	CASSEFKQINNEQFF	TGTGCCAGCAGTGAATTTAAACAGATAAACAATGAGCAGTTCTTC
-	TRBD2	TRBJ2-5	TRBV19	CASSERGIQETQYF	TGTGCCAGTAGCGAGCGGGGAATACAAGAGACCCAGTACTTC
-	TRBD2	TRBJ2-7	TRBV25-1	CASSGSGRVAEQYF	TGTGCCAGCAGCGGAAGCGGGAGAGTTGCCGAGCAGTACTTC
-	-	TRBJ2-5	TRBV29-1	CSVLRGRETQYF	TGCAGCGTGCTCCGTGGTCGAGAGACCCAGTACTTC
-	-	TRBJ1-2	TRBV19	CASTGDVGYGYTF	TGTGCCAGTACAGGGGATGTGGGGTATGGCTACACCTTC
-	TRBD1	TRBJ1-6	TRBV15	CATSLDRDNSPLHF	TGTGCCACCAGCCTTGACAGGGATAATTCACCCCTCCACTTT
-	-	TRBJ2-7	TRBV5-1	CASSLASGEQYF	TGCGCCAGCAGCTTGGCGTCAGGTGAGCAGTACTTC
-	TRBD1	TRBJ1-1	TRBV20-1	CSAKTGGMETEAFF	TGCAGTGCTAAGACAGGGGGCATGGAGACTGAAGCTTTCTTT
-	-	TRBJ1-4	TRBV7-8	CASSLSAGQNEKLFF	TGTGCCAGCAGCTTAAGTGCAGGGCAGAATGAAAAACTGTTTTTT
many	-	TRBJ1-1	TRBV5-1	CASSFGQEAFF	TGCGCCAGCAGCTTCGGACAGGAAGCTTTCTTT
-	-	TRBJ1-2	TRBV11-2	CASSLVGGRANYGYTF	TGTGCCAGCAGCTTAGTTGGGGGACGAGCTAACTATGGCTACACCTTC
many	-	TRBJ2-7	TRBV4-2	CASSQAPLTGNYEQYF	TGTGCCAGCAGCCAGGCCCCCCTGACAGGCAACTACGAGCAGTACTTC
-	-	TRBJ2-5	TRBV29-1	CSVEAGLAKETQYF	TGCAGCGTTGAGGCAGGGCTAGCGAAGGAGACCCAGTACTTC
-	TRBD2	TRBJ2-5	TRBV10-3	CATSDSGGETQYF	TGTGCCACCAGTGATTCGGGGGGAGAGACCCAGTACTTC
-	TRBD1	TRBJ2-1	TRBV20-1	CSASRDSYYNEQFF	TGCAGTGCTAGTAGGGACAGCTATTACAATGAGCAGTTCTTC
few	-	TRBJ2-1	TRBV10-1	CASSECEQFF	TGCGCCAGCAGTGAGTGCGAGCAGTTCTTC
-	-	TRBJ2-1	TRBV7-6	CASSYSSHNEQFF	TGTGCCAGCAGCTACAGTTCCCACAATGAGCAGTTCTTC
-	TRBD2	TRBJ2-5	TRBV10-2	CASSCLAGGQETQYF	TGCGCCAGCAGTTGCCTAGCGGGGGGGCAAGAGACCCAGTACTTC
medium-sized	-	TRBJ2-1	TRBV7-6	CASSLGGEQFF	TGTGCCAGCAGCTTAGGTGGTGAGCAGTTCTTC
medium-sized	-	TRBJ1-4	TRBV15	CATSRGAGATNEKLFF	TGTGCCACCAGCAGAGGGGCAGGAGCAACTAATGAAAAACTGTTTTTT
-	-	TRBJ2-7	TRBV12-3/TRBV12-4	CASSLRSLPLFREQYF	TGTGCCAGCAGTTTAAGGTCTCTCCCCCTTTTTCGCGAGCAGTACTTC
-	-	TRBJ1-5	TRBV7-6	CASSLGDNVNQPQHF	TGTGCCAGCAGCTTAGGAGACAACGTCAATCAGCCCCAGCATTTT
-	-	TRBJ2-5	TRBV29-1	CSVLTQGTQYF	TGCAGCGTTTTAACCCAGGGGACCCAGTACTTC
many	TRBD1	TRBJ1-1	TRBV12-3/TRBV12-4	CASRPDRDTEAFF	TGTGCCAGCAGACCAGACAGGGACACTGAAGCTTTCTTT
many	-	TRBJ2-7	TRBV14	CASSQEYGFEQYF	TGTGCCAGCAGCCAAGAGTATGGGTTCGAGCAGTACTTC